Here is one T cell receptor (beta chain) with its context. What this receptor recognizes is not known. Base quality data are lacking; no much larger clone is found one base away. This record comes from a study of T cell responses to AZD1222 COVID-19 vaccine (dated by TCRdb to the early 2020s). About the full investigation: AZD1222 recipients whose second dose came at about 4 weeks and those whose second dose came at about 12 weeks were combined into one group, since spike-specific TCR depth and breadth did not differ between the two schedules. TCR sequencing was performed for 230 to 250 trial participants, of whom some 200 were given two doses of AZD1222 and around 25 were given two doses of MenACWY control vaccine. Enrollment into the trials was organized by age into subgroups of 18-55, 56-69 and 70-plus years, and those subgroups contained approximately 150, 30 and 60 TCR-sequenced participants, respectively. The full study reports these points: Because no day 14 peak-response samples were available, the repertoires could be characterized only after the peak T cell response. After two AZD1222 doses, both the breadth and the depth of spike-specific TCRs were significantly higher than at day 0 and than in MenACWY recipients. Conclusions about previously exposed vaccinees were limited because only six or seven AZD1222 recipients were SARS-CoV-2 seropositive at baseline. The 56-69-year group was small, and its depth increase did not reach significance, likely because of low power. Participants were mostly white British, with more females than males. The authors suggested clonal diversity may have been underestimated. Reportedly, almost half of the unique spike-specific TCRs recognized epitopes lying outside the regions that are mutated in the B.1.351 and B.1.1.7 variants. CD4 TCRs associated with the vaccine covered the entire spike protein, and the dominant responses were in regions 160-218 and 743-854.

The CDR3 starts with the cysteine, ends with the phenylalanine, and has 12 residues. Here the CDR3 DNA is all that survives: 36 bases in frame from base 1. The germline V gene (reference sequence) specifies MNHNY as CDR1 and SVGAGI as CDR2. V is cut by 2 bases and J by 6 bases, and the space between the germline ends is 5 bases. The intended sense of this specimen's time point label: baseline before first vaccination. Vaccinee samples were obtained from the UK trials COV001 and COV002, which included a single-blind randomized controlled phase 2/3 trial of AZD1222 (ChAdOx1 nCoV-19) in healthy adults. Trial participant PBMC samples were collected at day 0 and day 28 after the second dose for TCRbeta chain sequencing. The CDR3 regions of human TCRbeta chains were subjected to immunosequencing. The study's processing was this. Repertoire TCRs were matched against a reference library of SARS-CoV-2-specific TCRs generated with the MIRA antigen-specificity platform. Breadth was defined as the fraction of unique TCRs that were SARS-CoV-2-associated. Depth was defined as the fraction of total T cells that were SARS-CoV-2-associated. Using the MIRA data, every spike-specific TCR was mapped to the spike region that the TCR reacted to and assigned to either a CD4 or a CD8 class. Log10-transformed breadth and depth values were compared by one-way ANOVA with Sidak's multiple comparisons tests. Sourced from immuneACCESS, this table was stored by TCRdb with only in-frame sequences that have V and J called. A share of the clones is absent; for the studies checked, an unresolved V gene accounts for under half, and the remainder has no known explanation. V and J calls and clone size are as listed in that table; D and trimming were resolved from the DNA. The sample records 120,000 or so clones, about 91% of which are singletons. Less than 6% of the sample rests with the top ten.

Here the chain combines TRBV6-6 and TRBJ2-1; no D gene can be assigned with confidence. The receptor comes from an adult in good health. The material sequenced was peripheral blood, taken on day 0 of AZD1222 vaccination. CDR3 sequence: CASSYRINEQFF. The nucleotide sequence reads as follows: TGTGCCAGCAGTTACCGGATCAATGAGCAGTTCTTC.